The T cell receptor (beta chain) under discussion was sequenced for a study of cytomegalovirus exposure and HLA in healthy donors. Points from the study as a whole: Most observed TCR sequences were rare, whereas some public TCRs were detected in many donors. According to a subsequent analysis, TCR clusters identified in the first cohort showed a tendency to co-occur across the 100 to 150 validation repertoires.

This CDR3 has 15 residues. With V trimmed by 6 bases and J by 5 bases, 9 bases remained unmatched. Germline V gene sequence: CDR1 MNHNS, CDR2 SASEGT. Worth noting for this clone: Antigen specificity is unknown.

TCRdb keeps only in-frame clones here, not all; method: immunoSEQ multiplex PCR. Here the sample spans about 110,000 clones, about 87% being singletons. The rearrangement joins TRBV6-1 to TRBJ1-5, with TRBD1 matching over 8 bases. This receptor was identified in a woman between 18 and 30 years old in good health and CMV-seropositive. The sequenced sample was PBMCs. CDR3 nucleotides: TGTGCCAGCAGACCGGACAGGGCAGGTTATCAGCCCCAGCATTTT. This codes for CASRPDRAGYQPQHF.